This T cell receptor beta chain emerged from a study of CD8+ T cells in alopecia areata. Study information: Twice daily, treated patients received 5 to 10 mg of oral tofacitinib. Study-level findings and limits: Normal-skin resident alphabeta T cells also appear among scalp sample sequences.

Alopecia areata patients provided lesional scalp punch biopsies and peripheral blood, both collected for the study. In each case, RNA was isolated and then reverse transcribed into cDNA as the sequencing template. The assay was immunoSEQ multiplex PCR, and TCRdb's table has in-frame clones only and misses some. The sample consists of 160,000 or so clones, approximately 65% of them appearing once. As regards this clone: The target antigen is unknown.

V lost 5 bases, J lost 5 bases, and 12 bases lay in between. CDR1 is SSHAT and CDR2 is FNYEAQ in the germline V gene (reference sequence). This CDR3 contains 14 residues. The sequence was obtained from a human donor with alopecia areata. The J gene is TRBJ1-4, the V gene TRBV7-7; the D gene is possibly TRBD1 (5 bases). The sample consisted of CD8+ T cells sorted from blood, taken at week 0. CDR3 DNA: TGTGCCAGCAGCCGAGGGACGGGGAATGAAAAACTGTTTTTT. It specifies CASSRGTGNEKLFF.